The 20 T cell receptor beta chains given below trace back to one sample, sequenced in a study of T cell clonotyping in hematopoietic cell transplantation. Here immunoSEQ multiplex PCR was the method, and the copy in TCRdb shows in-frame clones only, minus some. The sample records approximately 3,000 clones, about 90% being singletons. The input for sequencing was PBMCs, taken at the time of graft-versus-host disease after allogeneic stem cell transplant. The receptors stem from a male patient aged 60-69 years who had an allogeneic stem cell transplant from a related donor, so the T cells may come from the graft donor. Some clones in this sample may be carry-over from other donors' samples.

The chain employs TRBV5-1 and TRBJ2-2; the D is unclear. From germline, CDR1 is SGHRS and CDR2 YFSETQ. The CDR3 totals 16 residues. V gave up 6 bases and J gave up 2 bases, with 17 bases separating them. The CDR3: CASKLWTPTNTGELFF. The DNA for the CDR3 is TGCGCCAGCAAACTTTGGACCCCAACAAACACCGGGGAGCTGTTTTTT.

This clone was picked up one time. An end of the junction does not agree with germline; a read error may underlie this. The genes are TRBV7-2 and TRBJ2-7, with D perhaps TRBD2 (6 bases). The CDR3 extends over 11 amino acids. Looked up from germline, CDR1 is SGHTA and CDR2 is FQGNSA. CDR3 bases: TGTGCCAGCAGCTTATGGGGAGGATCGAACTTC. Encoded protein: CASSLWGGSNF.

This chain connects TRBV10-3 to TRBJ1-1; no reliable D call. V gave up 4 bases and J gave up 1 base, with 7 bases separating them. CDR1 is ENHRY and CDR2 is SYGVKD in the germline V gene. The CDR3 sequence is 13 residues long. CDR3 sequence: CAISVQPNTEAFF. Here the CDR3 DNA reads TGTGCCATCAGTGTTCAGCCGAACACTGAAGCTTTCTTT.

The rearrangement joins TRBV7-2 to TRBJ1-2; 11 bases map to TRBD1. Germline V lookup: CDR1 SGHTA, CDR2 FQGNSA. V was pared by 4 bases and J by 8 bases, with 12 bases of the junction left unmatched. This CDR3 contains 16 residues. Written as DNA, the CDR3 is TGTGCCAGCAGCTATGGACAGGGGGCTAATAATCGGGGCTACACCTTC. Protein sequence: CASSYGQGANNRGYTF.

This clone showed up just a few times. The rearrangement links TRBV4-2 to TRBJ1-2, with D possibly matching TRBD1 (6 bases). Germline V CDR1 and CDR2: LGHNA, YNFKEQ. The V and J ends lost 2 bases and 6 bases respectively, with 19 bases between them. CDR3 size: 16 residues. CDR3 residues: CASSQIEPDRKNGYTF. The CDR3 region has the DNA TGTGCCAGCAGCCAAATAGAACCCGACAGGAAGAATGGCTACACCTTC.

The rearrangement joins TRBV2 to TRBJ1-2; 7 bases fit TRBD1. Germline values: CDR1 SNHLY, CDR2 FYNNEI. The J segment lost 1 base and the V segment lost 3 bases, leaving 14 bases of the junction unmatched. The CDR3 sequence is 18 residues long. This CDR3 reads CASSETPGPGGVNYGYTF. The DNA for the CDR3 is TGTGCCAGCAGTGAGACTCCGGGACCAGGGGGGGTTAACTATGGCTACACCTTC.

DNA for the CDR3: TGTGCCAGCAGCGGGACCGGTGAGGCTTTCTTT. Amino acid sequence: CASSGTGEAFF. The rearrangement joins TRBV9 to TRBJ1-1; no clear D. V was cut by 3 bases and J by 11 bases, with 11 bases left in between. CDR3 size: 11 residues. Germline CDR1 and CDR2: SGDLS and YYNGEE.

This chain uses TRBV2 with TRBJ1-1; D gene unclear. Trimming removed 6 bases at V and 0 bases at J, with 8 bases between. CDR1 SNHLY and CDR2 FYNNEI come from the germline V gene. The CDR3 sequence is 13 residues long. The CDR3 region has the DNA TGTGCCAGCAGAGTACAGTTGAACACTGAAGCTTTCTTT. Its protein is CASRVQLNTEAFF.

V and J are TRBV6-6 and TRBJ1-2; D uncertain. With 5 bases removed from V and 0 bases from J, the gap between germline ends came to 7 bases. This CDR3 contains 13 residues. Germline loops: CDR1 MNHNY, CDR2 SVGAGI (reference sequence). CDR3 in DNA: TGTGCCAGCAGTGGATGGGCTAACTATGGCTACACCTTC. Its protein product is CASSGWANYGYTF.

This clone was detected once. This chain joins TRBV5-6 and TRBJ1-2; maybe TRBD1 (5 bases). The germline V and J ends were trimmed by 0 bases and 1 base, with 13 bases remaining between them. The CDR3 runs to 16 residues. CDR1 SGHDT and CDR2 YYEEEE come from the germline V gene. CDR3 loop: CASSLERLQDNYGYTF. The CDR3 DNA sequence: TGTGCCAGCAGCTTGGAAAGGCTACAGGATAACTATGGCTACACCTTC.

The CDR3 here is CASSSPGTEAFF. The CDR3 DNA reads TGTGCCAGCAGCTCGCCGGGCACTGAAGCTTTCTTT. The chain has TRBV28 and TRBJ1-1; D is unresolved. Trimming took off 6 bases at V and 4 bases at J, with 9 bases between the two ends. CDR1 and CDR2 from the germline V gene are MDHEN and SYDVKM. This CDR3 is 12 amino acids long.

This chain connects TRBV29-1 to TRBJ1-2; D gene unclear. This CDR3 comprises 12 residues. The germline V gene has CDR1 SQVTM and CDR2 ANQGSEA. V gave up 2 bases and J gave up 1 base, with 5 bases separating them. CDR3 loop: CSVETDNYGYTF. CDR3 DNA: TGCAGCGTTGAAACAGATAACTATGGCTACACCTTC.

The chain uses TRBV11-3 and TRBJ2-5; D is unresolved. This CDR3 spans 15 amino acids. CDR1 and CDR2 (germline): SGHNT, YENEEA. V lost 5 bases and J lost 2, with 15 bases in between. In DNA, the CDR3 is TGTGCCAGCAGCCCTAGGAACACCGAGCAAGAGACCCAGTACTTC. Encoded protein: CASSPRNTEQETQYF.

The V and J genes are TRBV18 and TRBJ2-7; D is uncertain. CDR3 length equals 13 residues. Germline V CDR1 and CDR2: KGHSH, LQKENI. With 6 bases removed from V and 4 bases from J, the gap between germline ends came to 13 bases. In DNA form, the CDR3 reads TGTGCCAGCTCCCGAGAAGTTAATTACGAGCAGTACTTC. Protein sequence: CASSREVNYEQYF.

The rearrangement uses TRBV13 and TRBJ1-3; 7 bases are a match to TRBD1. CDR3 length equals 15 residues. Germline CDR1 and CDR2: PRHDT and FYEKMQ (reference sequence). The ends lost 0 bases at V and 4 bases at J; junction bases unmatched: 3. The CDR3 loop reads CASSLGTGSGNTIYF. CDR3 in DNA: TGTGCCAGCAGCTTAGGGACAGGGAGCGGAAACACCATATATTTT.

The rearrangement joins TRBV7-9 to TRBJ2-1; 9 bases fit TRBD2. Germline CDR1 SEHNR, CDR2 FQNEAQ (reference sequence). This CDR3 comprises 15 residues. Trimming took 5 bases from V and 4 from J; bases not matched to a gene: 6. This chain's CDR3 is CASSHRLAGYNEQFF. The CDR3 DNA is TGTGCCAGCAGCCACCGGCTAGCGGGGTACAATGAGCAGTTCTTC.

The chain links TRBV6-1 to TRBJ1-2, with 7 bases lining up with TRBD1. The CDR3 sequence is 14 residues long. Losses at the gene ends were 2 bases for V and 3 bases for J; bases not matched to a gene: 3. Germline CDR1 is MNHNS and CDR2 is SASEGT. In DNA form, the CDR3 reads TGTGCCAGCAGTGAAACAGGGGTTCACTATGGCTACACCTTC. Translated: CASSETGVHYGYTF.

The gene calls are TRBV14 and TRBJ2-2; 7 bases line up with TRBD1. CDR1 and CDR2 (germline): SGHDN, FVKESK. The CDR3 is made up of 15 amino acids. V was clipped by 5 bases and J by 5 bases; unmatched bases: 8. The CDR3 spells CASSSRTGQTGELFF. The CDR3 DNA sequence: TGTGCCAGCAGCTCTAGGACAGGTCAGACCGGGGAGCTGTTTTTT.

The rearrangement uses TRBV2 and TRBJ1-6, with 7 bases fitting TRBD1. The CDR3 is 16 residues long. Losses at the gene ends were 7 bases for V and 6 bases for J; bases not matched to a gene: 12. Germline lookup yields CDR1 SNHLY and CDR2 FYNNEI. DNA of the CDR3: TGTGCCAGCACCGGCTCGGGACAGATCACTAATTCACCCCTCCACTTT. This gives the protein CASTGSGQITNSPLHF.

The chain couples TRBV4-3 to TRBJ1-2; the match to TRBD1 covers 10 bases. Germline loops: CDR1 LGHNA, CDR2 YSLEER. The CDR3 sequence is 16 residues long. J lost 0 bases, V lost 0 bases, and 1 base had no gene match. The CDR3 reads CASSQEGTGANYGYTF. DNA for the CDR3: TGCGCCAGCAGCCAAGAAGGGACAGGGGCTAACTATGGCTACACCTTC.